This T cell receptor (beta chain) was identified in a study of OX40 agonist ivuxolimab in advanced cancers. Profiled with immunoSEQ multiplex PCR; TCRdb holds only in-frame clones, not every one. This table holds fewer than 85,000 clones, approximately 86% found once. In its sample, this clone was seen a few times. This CDR3 has 14 residues. The V end lost 4 bases, the J end lost 4 bases, and 13 bases lay between the germline ends. Per the germline V gene, CDR1 is SGHVS and CDR2 is FQNEAQ. The chain joins TRBV7-8 to TRBJ1-1; tentative D call: TRBD1 (5 bases). The receptor was derived from an adult with an advanced solid tumor such as melanoma, head and neck, liver or kidney cancer. The sample in question was CD4+ or CD8+ T cells sorted from blood, obtained in a trial of the OX40 agonist ivuxolimab. The chain's CDR3 is CASSSRQGGTEAFF. The CDR3 DNA is TGTGCCAGCAGCTCCAGGCAGGGAGGCACTGAAGCTTTCTTT. Using reference TRBV7-8 and TRBJ1-1 for the parts outside the CDR3, the full variable domain is GAGVSQSPRYKVAKRGQDVALRCDPISGHVSLFWYQQALGQGPEFLTYFQNEAQLDKSGLPSDRFFAERPEGSVSTLKIQRTQQEDSAVYLCASSSRQGGTEAFFGQGTRLTVV.